A single count supports the clone carrying this T cell receptor beta chain. The antigen remains undetermined. The CDR3 length is 15 residues. The germline gives CDR1 LNHDA, CDR2 SQIVND (reference sequence). Trimming cost V 4 bases and J 3 bases, with 13 bases left between them. TCRdb keeps only in-frame clones here, not all; method: immunoSEQ multiplex PCR. The table lists fewer than 150,000 clones, roughly 93% of them singletons, with roughly 0.91% in the top ten. This sample was taken from a study of T cell responses to AZD1222 COVID-19 vaccine. Overall study: Pooling covered second doses at about 4 or about 12 weeks.

Points from the study as a whole: There were repertoire samples only from the period after the peak T cell response. Most donors were white British, females outnumbered males, and clonal diversity was possibly underestimated.

This chain links TRBV19 with TRBJ1-5; D is undetermined. This receptor was identified in an adult in good health. The specimen was peripheral blood, collected on day 0 of AZD1222 vaccination. For the CDR3, the DNA is TGTGCCAGTAGTAAAGGGATTTATGACAATCAGCCCCAGCATTTT. Translation gives CASSKGIYDNQPQHF.